Below, 4 T cell receptor beta chains from the same sample are listed, as sequenced in a study of shared clonotypes between healthy human individuals. Cells designated naive CD8 were CD45RO-negative and were positively selected for CCR7, with terminally differentiated effector memory CD45RA+ cells excluded. Here immunoSEQ multiplex PCR was the method, and the copy in TCRdb shows in-frame clones only, minus some. The table has about 1,800,000 clones, about 94% seen once. The sequencing input was naive CD8+ T cells sorted from blood. Receptors were obtained from a man aged 18 to 35 in good health.

V usage is TRBV30 and J usage is TRBJ2-3, with TRBD1 identical over 7 bases. V lost 0 bases and J lost 2; bases outside the gene matches: 2. CDR1 GTSNPN and CDR2 SVGIG come from the germline V gene (reference sequence). This CDR3 spans 14 amino acids. This chain's CDR3 is CAWSVTGDTDTQYF. CDR3 nucleotides: TGTGCCTGGAGTGTCACAGGGGACACAGATACGCAGTATTTT.

V and J are TRBV5-6 and TRBJ2-7; weak D call: TRBD2 (5 bases). The CDR3 is made up of 13 amino acids. Germline values: CDR1 SGHDT, CDR2 YYEEEE. The V end was cut by 7 bases, the J end by 1 base, with 12 bases between. CDR3 sequence reads: CASRTAGSYEQYF. Here the CDR3 DNA reads TGTGCCAGCCGCACGGCGGGTTCCTACGAGCAGTACTTC.

The chain joins TRBV10-1 to TRBJ2-5; D is possibly TRBD2 (6 bases). Trimming pared 5 bases from V and 3 bases from J, leaving 10 bases between. The germline CDR1 and CDR2 sequences are WNHNN and SYGVQD (reference sequence). This CDR3 contains 13 residues. This CDR3 reads CASSPWGEETQYF. CDR3 bases: TGCGCCAGCAGTCCGTGGGGGGAAGAGACCCAGTACTTC.

The gene calls are TRBV11-2 and TRBJ2-7; TRBD1 matches 8 bases. CDR1 is SGHAT and CDR2 is FQNNGV in the germline V gene. The CDR3 loop spans 17 amino acids. The V and J ends lost 4 bases and 7 bases, in that order; junction bases with no gene match: 18. CDR3 nucleotide sequence: TGTGCCAGCAGCTCCACAATAAATACAGGGGGTATTATAGAGCAGTACTTC. Translating it yields CASSSTINTGGIIEQYF.